This T cell receptor (beta chain) was recorded in a study of Ad26.COV2.S vaccination and SARS-CoV-2 variants. Notes on the study in general: Analyses of TCR breadth and depth may have underestimated total T cell responses.

Assay: immunoSEQ multiplex PCR; the TCRdb copy retains only in-frame clones and omits some. The sample has hundreds of thousands of clones; 89% are singletons. On this clone: As yet, its antigen is unknown.

J gave up 6 bases and V 5 bases, and 6 bases lay outside the gene matches. The CDR3 runs to 14 residues. Germline CDR1 reads SEHNR; CDR2 reads FQNEAQ (reference sequence). As for treatment: 15 to 20 received Ad26.COV2.S at low or high dose, single or two shots; about 5 received placebo; per-sample allocation not given. Material that was analyzed had been drawn on day 63 after the first vaccine or placebo injection. An adult of 18-55 years in Boston served as donor. Sample: peripheral blood, taken in a trial of Ad26.COV2.S vaccine versus placebo. The chain uses TRBV7-9 and TRBJ2-2, with TRBD2 identical over 7 bases. The receptor was derived from a person aged 18 to 59 who received the Ad26.COV2.S COVID-19 vaccine or a placebo. The CDR3, as DNA: TGTGCCAGCAGCCCGAGTGGGAGGGCCGGGGAGCTGTTTTTT. Translated: CASSPSGRAGELFF. The whole variable domain, filled in from reference TRBV7-9 and TRBJ2-2, reads DTGVSQNPRHKITKRGQNVTFRCDPISEHNRLYWYRQTLGQGPEFLTYFQNEAQLEKSRLLSDRFSAERPKGSFSTLEIQRTEQGDSAMYLCASSPSGRAGELFFGEGSRLTVL.